Presented here are 16 T cell receptor beta chains from one specimen sequenced in a study of T cells in women clearing cervical HPV infection. Data came from immunoSEQ multiplex PCR; TCRdb stores just in-frame clones and leaves some out. The sample data list 45,000 to 50,000 clones. What was sequenced was blood buffy coat. The receptors shown here come from a woman aged 18 to 75 with a cervical HPV16 infection that either progressed to CIN3+ or cleared (not recorded which).

As regards this clone: Read data end 3 residues before the CDR3 end; the end is taken from the germline J gene. This rearrangement joins TRBV11-2 to TRBJ2-7, with D maybe TRBD1 (6 bases). The CDR3 sequence is 14 residues long. V was pared by 5 bases and J by 3 bases, with 14 bases between. In germline, CDR1 is SGHAT, CDR2 FQNNGV. The CDR3 sequence: CASSPNRDHYEQYF. The DNA read from the CDR3 is TGTGCCAGCAGCCCTAACAGGGACCACTACGAG. Full variable domain (remainder filled in from reference TRBV11-2 and TRBJ2-7): EAGVAQSPRYKIIEKRQSVAFWCNPISGHATLYWYQQILGQGPKLLIQFQNNGVVDDSQLPKDRFSAERLKGVDSTLKIQPAKLEDSAVYLCASSPNRDHYEQYFGPGTRLTVT.

Points on this clone: Read coverage stops 3 residues before the CDR3 terminus; the germline J gene supplies the remainder. V is TRBV7-9 and J is TRBJ1-1; D gene uncertain. Germline-derived CDR1 and CDR2 are SEHNR and FQNEAQ (reference sequence). The CDR3 extends over 15 amino acids. V lost 1 base and J 5 bases, leaving 14 bases between the germline ends. CDR3 DNA, as far as it was read: TGTGCCAGCAGCTTAGTCGGTCCAGGTCGGACTGAA. This translates into CASSLVGPGRTE. The CDR3 reads in full as CASSLVGPGRTEAFF.

In regard to this clone: The read halts 3 residues ahead of the CDR3 end, with the missing end drawn from the germline J gene. The J gene is TRBJ2-2, the V gene TRBV2, with no clear D. The CDR3 length is 15 residues. Germline assignment: CDR1 SNHLY and CDR2 FYNNEI. V was clipped by 4 bases and J by 5 bases, with 14 bases between them. The sequenced part of the CDR3 DNA is TGTGCCAGCAGTGGACGCCTCACCGGGACCGGGGAG. This encodes CASSGRLTGTGE. The full CDR3 reads CASSGRLTGTGELFF.

A note on this clone: The read terminates 3 residues ahead of where the CDR3 ends, so the germline J gene completes it. This chain links TRBV5-6 with TRBJ2-1; D remains unclear. The CDR3 length is 13 residues. In germline, CDR1 is SGHDT, CDR2 YYEEEE. Trimming cost V 0 bases and J 5 bases, with 6 bases left between them. CDR3 DNA, as far as it was read: TGTGCCAGCAGCTTGGTTATTAACAATGAG. It codes for CASSLVINNE. The full CDR3 protein reads CASSLVINNEQFF.

As regards this clone: One end of the junction varies from germline; a read error may be responsible. The read ends 3 residues before the CDR3 terminus; that terminus is restored from the germline J gene. Other DNA sequences from this sample encode an identical CDR3 as well. The chain carries TRBV2 and TRBJ1-3; D is unclear. Germline CDR1 reads SNHLY; CDR2 reads FYNNEI. This CDR3 is built from 15 residues. CDR3: CASSPLAGTGNTIYF. The part of the CDR3 DNA that was read is TGTGCCAGCAGTCCACTGGCGGGAACTGGAAACACG.

Details on this clone: The sequenced fragment ends 3 residues before the CDR3 boundary, so the rest is inferred from the germline J gene. The J gene is TRBJ2-7, the V gene TRBV11-3, with TRBD2 as a possible D gene (6 bases). The CDR3 has 14 residues. Germline V gene data show CDR1 as SGHNT and CDR2 as YENEEA. V lost 8 bases and J 0 bases, leaving 14 bases between the germline ends. The CDR3 protein is CASSGDSNSYEQYF. The part of the CDR3 DNA that was read is TGTGCCAGCTCTGGGGACTCGAACTCCTACGAG.

As regards this clone: The read stops 3 residues short of the end of the CDR3; the missing end is completed from the germline J gene. The rearrangement links TRBV18 to TRBJ2-5, with D possibly TRBD1 on 5 matching bases. This CDR3 contains 13 residues. V dropped 0 bases and J dropped 3 bases, with 5 bases sitting between them. Germline V lookup: CDR1 KGHSH, CDR2 LQKENI. CDR3 region: CASSPPTEETQYF. The part of the CDR3 DNA that was read is TGTGCCAGCTCACCACCGACAGAAGAGACC.

Partial CDR3 DNA: TGTGCCAGCAGCCCATCCCAGGGTGAGAGAGACATT. This translates into CASSPSQGERDI. The entire CDR3 is CASSPSQGERDIQYF. The J gene is TRBJ2-4, the V gene TRBV7-2, with D perhaps matching TRBD1 (5 bases). From the germline J gene comes the end of the CDR3, since the read stops 3 residues before it. Germline lookup yields CDR1 SGHTA and CDR2 FQGNSA. Trimming removed 5 bases at V and 8 bases at J, with 19 bases between. CDR3 size: 15 residues.

As regards this clone: One junction end disagrees with the germline gene, perhaps due to a read error. The read comes to an end 3 residues before the CDR3 does, leaving the germline J gene to fill in the end. The sample contains more than one DNA sequence encoding this CDR3. The chain joins TRBV7-2 to TRBJ1-3, with 10 nucleotides matching TRBD1. CDR1 is SGHTA, CDR2 FQGNSA, per germline. The CDR3 sequence is 15 residues long. CDR3 residues: CASSSQDRGGNTIYF. CDR3 DNA (partial): TGTGCCAGCAGCTCCCAGGACAGGGGGGGAAACACG.

Details on this clone: The junction shows a germline mismatch at one end, possibly a read error. Sequencing ends 3 residues short of the CDR3 end; the germline J gene provides the rest. V and J are TRBV7-7 and TRBJ2-1; 7 nucleotides line up with TRBD2. The CDR3 spans 14 residues. Germline CDR1 and CDR2: SSHAT and FNYEAQ (reference sequence). CDR3 DNA (partial): TGTGCTAGCAGCTTAGCGGGCGTATACAATGAG. Protein: CASSLAGVYNE. The complete CDR3 protein is CASSLAGVYNEQFF.

Note on this clone: The CDR3 goes on 3 residues after the read ends, and that part is filled in from the germline J gene. The V gene is TRBV6-1, the J gene TRBJ1-2, with D possibly being TRBD1 (5 bases). Trimming took off 0 bases at V and 6 bases at J, with 17 bases between the two ends. This CDR3 spans 16 amino acids. Germline loops: CDR1 MNHNS, CDR2 SASEGT. The sequenced part of the CDR3 DNA is TGTGCCAGCAGTGAAGCTCCGGATGGGGCCAGGAATGGC. Amino acid sequence: CASSEAPDGARNG. The full CDR3 protein reads CASSEAPDGARNGYTF.

Concerning this clone itself: The sequenced fragment ends 3 residues before the CDR3 boundary, so the rest is inferred from the germline J gene. The rearrangement uses TRBV6-2 or TRBV6-3 and TRBJ2-3; 8 positions match TRBD2. The CDR3 loop spans 15 amino acids. Germline-derived CDR1 and CDR2 are MNHEY and SVGEGT. V lost 7 bases to trimming and J lost 6 bases; unmatched junction nucleotides: 12. This CDR3 reads CASTPWASGPDTQYF. The covered CDR3 bases are TGTGCCAGCACCCCCTGGGCTAGCGGGCCTGATACG.

Notes on this clone: Sequencing ends 3 residues short of the CDR3 end; the germline J gene provides the rest. The gene calls are TRBV29-1 and TRBJ1-4; D is possibly TRBD1 (6 bases). V was trimmed by 6 bases and J by 6 bases, leaving 14 bases between them. The germline gives CDR1 SQVTM, CDR2 ANQGSEA. The CDR3 is 13 residues long. CDR3 DNA (partial): TGCAGCGTCAACGGCAGGGGCGATGAAAAA. Translating it yields CSVNGRGDEK. The whole CDR3 protein is CSVNGRGDEKLFF. The full variable domain, completed using reference TRBV29-1 and TRBJ1-4, is SAVISQKPSRDICQRGTSLTIQCQVDSQVTMMFWYRQQPGQSLTLIATANQGSEATYESGFVIDKFPISRPNLTFSTLTVSNMSPEDSSIYLCSVNGRGDEKLFFGSGTQLSVL.

As to this clone: Coverage ceases 3 residues before the CDR3 finishes, and the germline J gene fills in the end. This chain links TRBV6-4 with TRBJ1-2; D remains ambiguous. The CDR3 has 13 amino acids. Germline-derived CDR1 and CDR2 are MRHNA and SNTAGT. CDR3 DNA (partial): TGTGCCAGCAGTGACCTGACGGGGTGGGGC. Residues: CASSDLTGWG. The full CDR3 protein reads CASSDLTGWGYTF.

Points on this clone: The read falls 3 residues short of the CDR3 end, and the missing part is taken from the germline J gene. This chain connects TRBV20-1 to TRBJ1-5, with D possibly TRBD1 on 5 matching bases. Germline-derived CDR1 and CDR2 are DFQATT and SNEGSKA (reference sequence). This CDR3 has 12 residues. Deletions cut 7 bases from V and 1 base from J, with 8 bases between. Here the CDR3 reads CSVGESNQPQHF. The CDR3 bases that were read are TGCAGTGTAGGGGAGAGCAATCAGCCC.

Concerning this clone itself: The read terminates 3 residues before the CDR3 end, so the remaining end is supplied by the germline J gene. V usage is TRBV18 and J usage is TRBJ1-4; TRBD1 aligns across 10 bases. Germline-derived CDR1 and CDR2 are KGHSH and LQKENI. With 2 bases clipped from V and 5 bases from J, the junction kept 5 bases outside the gene matches. The CDR3 spans 16 residues. CDR3 in amino acids: CASSPMTGGRNEKLFF. The part of the CDR3 DNA that was read is TGTGCCAGCTCACCAATGACAGGGGGCAGAAATGAAAAA.